These 21 T cell receptor beta chains were all obtained from the same sample, sequenced in a study of identical twins. TCRdb processed the 5' RACE reads anew with MiXCR; each CDR3 protein has one entry. The sample consists of roughly 1,500,000 distinct CDR3 sequences, about 32% of them appearing once. The sequenced material came from cord blood. The receptor source for this set is a newborn girl in good health.

The table lists this clonotype with many counts. The chain joins TRBV12-3 or TRBV12-4 to TRBJ1-4; unclear D gene. Deletions cut 6 bases from V and 8 bases from J, with 7 bases between. The CDR3 is made up of 11 amino acids. The CDR3 bases are TGTGCCAGCAGCCCAGCAGAAAAACTGTTTTTT. Its protein is CASSPAEKLFF.

This clonotype has only a few counts. This rearrangement joins TRBV9 to TRBJ2-1; 10 bases map to TRBD2. The CDR3 totals 19 residues. Losses at the gene ends were 3 bases for V and 6 bases for J; bases not matched to a gene: 18. Germline V CDR1 and CDR2: SGDLS, YYNGEE. The CDR3 sequence: CASSEHPFSSSGSSNEQFF. The CDR3 bases are TGTGCCAGCAGCGAGCATCCCTTCTCTTCTAGCGGGAGTAGCAATGAGCAGTTCTTC.

This clonotype was seen a few times. The J gene is TRBJ2-3, the V gene TRBV7-6; 9 bases match TRBD2. This CDR3 region has 17 residues. V lost 2 bases, J lost 0 bases, and 6 bases stayed unmatched. In germline, CDR1 is SGHVS, CDR2 FNYEAQ. This chain's CDR3 is CASSLRAGGYSTDTQYF. The CDR3 DNA reads as TGTGCCAGCAGCTTAAGAGCGGGGGGCTACAGCACAGATACGCAGTATTTT.

This sequence joins TRBV12-3 or TRBV12-4 and TRBJ1-2; TRBD1 might be the D (6 bases). The CDR3 covers 14 residues. Trimming removed 4 bases at V and 5 bases at J, with 14 bases between. CDR3 sequence (DNA): TGTGCCAGCAGTTATCAGGACAGATTTTATGGCTACACCTTC. Translation gives CASSYQDRFYGYTF.

This clonotype appeared a few times. The V call is TRBV27, the J call TRBJ2-7; D perhaps matches TRBD2 (6 bases). The CDR3 is made up of 16 amino acids. CDR1 MNHEY and CDR2 SMNVEV come from the germline V gene (reference sequence). V lost 6 bases and J lost 2, with 20 bases in between. The DNA for the CDR3 is TGTGCCAGCAGGCAAACTGGGACTCTACGACCCTACGAGCAGTACTTC. Its protein product is CASRQTGTLRPYEQYF.

At least ten counts were recorded for this clonotype. The chain links TRBV4-2 to TRBJ2-5; 10 bases line up with TRBD1. The CDR3 has 15 amino acids. Germline assignment: CDR1 LGHNA and CDR2 YNFKEQ. V was clipped by 0 bases and J by 5 bases; unmatched bases: 3. The CDR3, as DNA: TGTGCCAGCAGCCAAGATGACAGGGGGCACGAGACCCAGTACTTC. It yields the protein CASSQDDRGHETQYF.

This clonotype was counted between two and nine times. The chain joins TRBV20-1 to TRBJ1-4, with 8 bases that match TRBD1. Germline-derived CDR1 and CDR2 are DFQATT and SNEGSKA (reference sequence). The V gene end was trimmed by 0 bases and the J gene end by 3 bases; junction bases not matched to a gene: 3. The CDR3 extends over 15 amino acids. This CDR3 is CSARDPQGANEKLFF. The CDR3, as DNA: TGCAGTGCTAGAGACCCACAGGGGGCTAATGAAAAACTGTTTTTT.

V is TRBV7-2 and J is TRBJ1-1; D gene unclear. V was cut by 2 bases and J by 4 bases, with 8 bases left in between. CDR3 size: 13 residues. The germline gives CDR1 SGHTA, CDR2 FQGNSA. The CDR3 nucleotides read TGTGCCAGCAGCTTACCTGGGAGCACTGAAGCTTTCTTT. Amino acid sequence: CASSLPGSTEAFF.

This clonotype has only a few counts. A junction boundary mismatches the germline segment, possibly from a read error. J is TRBJ2-2 and V is TRBV7-7; D gene uncertain. The CDR3 is made up of 14 amino acids. Per germline, CDR1 SSHAT and CDR2 FNYEAQ (reference sequence). The CDR3 DNA is TGTGCTAGCAGCTTAGATCTGAACACCGGGGAGCTGTTTTTT. As protein: CASSLDLNTGELFF.

This clonotype has more than one count but fewer than ten. The genes are TRBV12-3 or TRBV12-4 and TRBJ2-3, with D possibly being TRBD1 (5 bases). This CDR3 spans 14 amino acids. V lost 6 bases and J lost 6, with 16 bases in between. The CDR3 nucleotides are TGTGCCAGCAGCCACCCCCGGACATCCGATACGCAGTATTTT. It yields the protein CASSHPRTSDTQYF.

This clonotype has just a few counts. The chain links TRBV11-3 to TRBJ1-4; 8 positions match TRBD1. V was pared by 5 bases and J by 3 bases, with 5 bases of the junction left unmatched. The length of the CDR3 is 15 residues. Per the germline V gene, CDR1 is SGHNT and CDR2 is YENEEA. As DNA, the CDR3 is TGTGCCAGCAGCCGGACAGGGAGTCCTAATGAAAAACTGTTTTTT. It yields the protein CASSRTGSPNEKLFF. Using reference TRBV11-3 and TRBJ1-4 for the parts outside the CDR3, the full variable domain is EAGVVQSPRYKIIEKKQPVAFWCNPISGHNTLYWYLQNLGQGPELLIRYENEEAVDDSQLPKDRFSAERLKGVDSTLKIQPAELGDSAVYLCASSRTGSPNEKLFFGSGTQLSVL.

The rearrangement links TRBV20-1 to TRBJ1-1; D may be TRBD1 (6 bases). The V gene's germline CDR1 is DFQATT and CDR2 SNEGSKA (reference sequence). The CDR3 has 12 residues. V was cut by 4 bases and J by 8 bases, with 14 bases left in between. CDR3 coding DNA: TGCAGTGCTAAAGAGGGGGTAGTGGAAGCTTTCTTT. Its protein is CSAKEGVVEAFF.

This clonotype was counted a few times. The chain links TRBV9 to TRBJ2-2; D is perhaps TRBD2 (6 bases). The CDR3 loop spans 16 amino acids. Trimming took off 3 bases at V and 6 bases at J, with 18 bases between the two ends. The V gene's germline CDR1 is SGDLS and CDR2 YYNGEE. CDR3 in DNA: TGTGCCAGCAGCGAGAAGGGCGGGACCCCACCCGGGGAGCTGTTTTTT. Residues: CASSEKGGTPPGELFF.

This clonotype was found a few times. The chain couples TRBV14 to TRBJ2-7; D gene ambiguous. Germline loops: CDR1 SGHDN, CDR2 FVKESK. Trimming pared 5 bases from V and 1 base from J, leaving 12 bases between. The CDR3 extends over 14 amino acids. CDR3 DNA sequence: TGTGCCAGCAGCTCCCGCCGGCTATCCTACGAGCAGTACTTC. Protein product: CASSSRRLSYEQYF.

The chain couples TRBV20-1 to TRBJ1-1; D not certain. The CDR3 extends over 13 amino acids. The germline V and J ends were trimmed by 2 bases and 4 bases, with 11 bases remaining between them. Germline V gene sequence: CDR1 DFQATT, CDR2 SNEGSKA (reference sequence). The CDR3 sequence is CSARQARATEAFF. CDR3 nucleotides: TGCAGTGCTAGACAGGCAAGGGCCACTGAAGCTTTCTTT.

As for this clonotype: The junction does not match germline at one end; this may be a read error. The gene calls are TRBV7-2 and TRBJ2-4; D is undetermined. Germline V gives CDR1 SGHTA, CDR2 FQGNSA. The length of the CDR3 is 11 residues. CDR3 sequence reads: CASSLRNSQYF. The CDR3 region has the DNA TGTGCCAGCAGCTTAAGGAACAGTCAGTACTTC.

The J gene is TRBJ2-1, the V gene TRBV20-1; D unclear. Trimming removed 3 bases from V and 4 bases from J, with 13 bases in between. The CDR3 totals 14 residues. Germline assignment: CDR1 DFQATT and CDR2 SNEGSKA (reference sequence). CDR3 DNA sequence: TGCAGTGCTAGTAGGAGAATTGGGTACAATGAGCAGTTCTTC. It encodes CSASRRIGYNEQFF.

This sequence joins TRBV5-1 and TRBJ1-1; D is unclear. The CDR3 contains 15 residues. V was trimmed by 3 bases and J by 1 base, leaving 13 bases between them. In germline, CDR1 is SGHRS, CDR2 YFSETQ. The CDR3 protein is CASSWWTSRNTEAFF. CDR3 sequence (DNA): TGCGCCAGCAGCTGGTGGACTTCTAGGAACACTGAAGCTTTCTTT.

This clonotype has ten or more counts. V gene TRBV28 combines with J gene TRBJ2-7; TRBD1 matches at 8 bases. CDR1 is MDHEN and CDR2 is SYDVKM in the germline V gene. J gave up 2 bases and V 4 bases, and 4 bases lay outside the gene matches. The CDR3 contains 14 residues. CDR3 nucleotide sequence: TGTGCCAGCAGTTCCTGGGACAGGCCCTACGAGCAGTACTTC. Translating gives CASSSWDRPYEQYF.

This clonotype occurred many times. The chain employs TRBV12-3 or TRBV12-4 and TRBJ2-7; D is possibly TRBD1 (6 bases). V was trimmed by 4 bases and J by 2 bases, leaving 18 bases between them. The CDR3 length is 16 residues. The CDR3 DNA follows: TGTGCCAGCAGTTCTAAATCAGGACAGTTCGCCTACGAGCAGTACTTC. This translates into CASSSKSGQFAYEQYF.

The gene calls are TRBV30 and TRBJ1-2; unclear D gene. Germline loops: CDR1 GTSNPN, CDR2 SVGIG (reference sequence). The CDR3 has 12 residues. Trimming removed 1 base at V and 1 base at J, with 4 bases between. The CDR3: CAWSAHNYGYTF. The CDR3 DNA is TGTGCCTGGAGTGCTCATAACTATGGCTACACCTTC.